This passage covers 21 T cell receptor beta chains from one sample sequenced in a study of neurological immune-mediated disorders. MiXCR, applied by TCRdb to the 5' RACE reads, yields one record per CDR3 protein. Among about 48,000 distinct CDR3 sequences listed, about a tenth were seen once. Material for sequencing was PBMCs. These TCRs come from a woman aged 40 to 50 with HTLV-1-associated myelopathy (HAM/TSP).

Many counts were recorded for this clonotype. The chain has TRBV5-1 and TRBJ2-6; D is uncertain. This CDR3 has 14 residues. CDR1 and CDR2 from the germline V gene are SGHRS and YFSETQ. Trimming removed 4 bases at V and 2 bases at J, with 7 bases between. CDR3 in DNA: TGCGCCAGCAGCACGGAGCCTGGGGCCAACGTCCTGACTTTC. This sequence encodes CASSTEPGANVLTF. Drawing the rest from reference TRBV5-1 and TRBJ2-6, the complete variable domain is KAGVTQTPRYLIKTRGQQVTLSCSPISGHRSVSWYQQTPGQGLQFLFEYFSETQRNKGNFPGRFSGRQFSNSRSEMNVSTLELGDSALYLCASSTEPGANVLTFGAGSRLTVL.

V and J are TRBV7-9 and TRBJ2-7; 12 bases map to TRBD1. The V segment lost 5 bases and the J segment 6 bases; nucleotides outside the gene matches: 8. This CDR3 has 15 amino acids. Per germline, CDR1 SEHNR and CDR2 FQNEAQ (reference sequence). CDR3 coding DNA: TGTGCCAGCAGCCCAACGGGACAGGGGGCTGTCGAGCAGTACTTC. Its translation: CASSPTGQGAVEQYF.

In its sample, this clonotype was seen many times. The V and J genes are TRBV20-1 and TRBJ1-1; D call uncertain. Trimming cost V 1 base and J 1 base, with 7 bases left between them. In germline, CDR1 is DFQATT, CDR2 SNEGSKA (reference sequence). The length of the CDR3 is 13 residues. CDR3 bases: TGCAGTGCTAGAGGACGGAAGAACACTGAAGCTTTCTTT. As protein: CSARGRKNTEAFF.

This clonotype was seen many times. The chain uses TRBV7-2 and TRBJ2-3, with TRBD2 matching 8 bases. Germline CDR1 is SGHTA and CDR2 is FQGNSA. Germline trimming cut 4 bases from V and 0 bases from J; bases unmatched to any gene: 6. The CDR3 length is 16 residues. CDR3 region: CASSSGAGGSTDTQYF. The CDR3, as DNA: TGTGCCAGCAGCTCGGGGGCGGGGGGTAGCACAGATACGCAGTATTTT.

As for this clonotype: A much larger clone is a single base away; this may be a read error. This sequence joins TRBV3-1 and TRBJ1-2, with 7 bases that match TRBD1. In germline, CDR1 is LGHDT, CDR2 YNNKEL (reference sequence). This CDR3 is built from 14 residues. The CDR3 region has the DNA TGTGCCAACAGCCAAGATCCGCGGACAGGCGGCTACACCTTC. Translated: CANSQDPRTGGYTF.

The sample holds many counts of this clonotype. This chain uses TRBV29-1 with TRBJ2-5; D remains ambiguous. The CDR3 has 14 residues. CDR1 and CDR2 (germline): SQVTM, ANQGSEA. Between the trimmed V and J ends, which lost 4 bases and 0 bases, there was a span of 12 bases. CDR3 bases: TGCAGCGTTGGTCGAGAAGGGTACCAAGAGACCCAGTACTTC. It translates to CSVGREGYQETQYF.

This clonotype was counted at least ten times. The V and J genes are TRBV13 and TRBJ2-7, with 8 bases fitting TRBD1. The germline V gene encodes CDR1 PRHDT and CDR2 FYEKMQ (reference sequence). J was trimmed by 0 bases and V by 5 bases; bases with no gene match: 6. The CDR3 is 15 amino acids. CDR3 nucleotides: TGTGCCAGCAGCCACAGGGGGGCGGGCTCCTACGAGCAGTACTTC. Its translation: CASSHRGAGSYEQYF. Based on the CDR3 plus reference TRBV13 and TRBJ2-7, the full variable domain is AAGVIQSPRHLIKEKRETATLKCYPIPRHDTVYWYQQGPGQDPQFLISFYEKMQSDKGSIPDRFSAQQFSDYHSELNMSSLELGDSALYFCASSHRGAGSYEQYFGPGTRLTVT.

This clonotype was recorded many times. The J gene is TRBJ2-3, the V gene TRBV5-1; D is possibly TRBD1 or TRBD2 (5 bases each). Germline V gives CDR1 SGHRS, CDR2 YFSETQ. V was trimmed by 1 base and J by 6 bases, leaving 12 bases between them. The length of the CDR3 is 14 residues. The CDR3 nucleotides are TGCGCCAGCAGCTTGATGGGGGATACGGATACGCAGTATTTT. Encoded protein: CASSLMGDTDTQYF.

About this clonotype itself: The CDR3 does not end in the conserved phenylalanine or tryptophan, so this is likely a read error. The chain employs TRBV9 and TRBJ2-7; tentatively, D is TRBD1 or TRBD2 (5 bases each). This CDR3 is built from 16 residues. The ends were cut back, 2 bases at V and 1 base at J, with 16 bases in the middle. Germline CDR1 is SGDLS and CDR2 is YYNGEE. The CDR3 DNA reads TGTGCCAGCAGCGTTACCCGGGGCGGACCATCCTACGAGCAGTACTTA. Translating gives CASSVTRGGPSYEQYL.

This clonotype was detected only a few times. Relative to the germline gene, one junction end is altered; a read error may explain this. J is TRBJ2-5 and V is TRBV12-3 or TRBV12-4; the D gene is possibly TRBD1 (6 bases). The length of the CDR3 is 18 residues. The CDR3 DNA sequence: TGTGTCAGCAGTTTAGCCCCCTGGGGGACAAACCCGCGGGAGACCCAGTACTTC. Translating gives CVSSLAPWGTNPRETQYF.

This clonotype was detected many times. V usage is TRBV28 and J usage is TRBJ1-4, with a tentative D call TRBD1 (5 bases). The CDR3 spans 15 residues. CDR1 is MDHEN and CDR2 is SYDVKM in the germline V gene. V dropped 7 bases and J dropped 0 bases, with 12 bases sitting between them. DNA of the CDR3: TGTGCCAGCATCCCCACAGGAGCAACTAATGAAAAACTGTTTTTT. Protein product: CASIPTGATNEKLFF.

This clonotype occurred many times. The chain uses TRBV21-1 and TRBJ1-1. TRBV21-1 is designated a pseudogene. CDR3 size: 15 residues. The CDR3 DNA reads TGTGCCAGCAGCAAATGCAGGTTCTCGAACACTGAAGCTTTCTTT. Translating it yields CASSKCRFSNTEAFF.

This clonotype occurred many times. The rearrangement uses TRBV4-1 and TRBJ2-5, with D unresolved. CDR1 is MGHRA and CDR2 is YSYEKL in the germline V gene. CDR3 size: 11 residues. Trimming took off 0 bases at V and 9 bases at J, with 5 bases between the two ends. As DNA, the CDR3 is TGCGCCAGCAGCCAAGATGAGGCCCAGTACTTC. Its protein is CASSQDEAQYF.

On this clonotype itself: The junction shows a germline mismatch at one end, possibly a read error. V is TRBV20-1 and J is TRBJ1-2; TRBD1 matches 8 bases. The CDR3 is made up of 13 amino acids. Germline V lookup: CDR1 DFQATT, CDR2 SNEGSKA (reference sequence). The chain's CDR3 is CSAKTGAFYGCTF. Written as DNA, the CDR3 is TGCAGTGCTAAGACAGGGGCATTCTATGGCTGCACCTTC.

Ten or more counts support this clonotype. The rearrangement links TRBV12-3 or TRBV12-4 to TRBJ2-2, with TRBD2 as a possible D gene (6 bases). The V end was cut by 3 bases, the J end by 1 base, with 12 bases between. The CDR3 totals 16 residues. CDR3: CASSFWGLLNTGELFF. Written as DNA, the CDR3 is TGTGCCAGCAGTTTTTGGGGACTTTTGAACACCGGGGAGCTGTTTTTT.

This clonotype was picked up a small number of times. The rearrangement links TRBV6-5 to TRBJ1-2, with D unresolved. This CDR3 contains 13 residues. Germline loops: CDR1 MNHEY, CDR2 SVGAGI. V lost 8 bases and J lost 8, with 18 bases in between. In DNA form, the CDR3 reads TGTGCCAGCGTTTCAGCGCGGGCTGGCGGCTACACCTTC. This sequence encodes CASVSARAGGYTF.

This clonotype was seen at least ten times. This rearrangement joins TRBV5-6 to TRBJ2-5; 10 nucleotides line up with TRBD2. Germline lookup yields CDR1 SGHDT and CDR2 YYEEEE. Trimming cost V 3 bases and J 5 bases; bases outside gene matches: 7. This CDR3 region has 15 residues. CDR3 nucleotide sequence: TGTGCCAGCAGCTACATAGCGGGGGGTAGGGAGACCCAGTACTTC. This translates into CASSYIAGGRETQYF.

This clonotype was observed a few times. This chain links TRBV20-1 with TRBJ2-7; tentative D call: TRBD1 (6 bases). The V end was cut by 5 bases, the J end by 3 bases, with 11 bases between. The CDR3 has 12 amino acids. Germline V gene lookup returns CDR1 DFQATT and CDR2 SNEGSKA (reference sequence). The CDR3 DNA follows: TGCAGTGCTCTTGGACAGAACTACGAGCAGTACTTC. Encoded protein: CSALGQNYEQYF.

This clonotype was detected many times. One end of the junction does not line up with germline, which may come from a read error. The V gene is TRBV11-2, the J gene TRBJ2-5; 9 bases are shared with TRBD1. The germline V gene has CDR1 SGHAT and CDR2 FQNNGV. This CDR3 contains 11 residues. In DNA form, the CDR3 reads TGTGCCAGCAGCTCGCCCGGGACAGGGATGTTC. Amino acids: CASSSPGTGMF.

Many counts were recorded for this clonotype. The chain carries TRBV5-1 and TRBJ2-7, with 10 bases that match TRBD1. After removal of 3 bases from V and 5 bases from J, the junction contained 11 bases not matched to a gene. This CDR3 is 16 amino acids long. Germline values: CDR1 SGHRS, CDR2 YFSETQ. The CDR3 reads CASSSLPGTGADEQYF. CDR3 sequence (DNA): TGCGCCAGCAGCTCCCTCCCGGGGACAGGGGCCGACGAGCAGTACTTC. Full variable domain (remainder filled in from reference TRBV5-1 and TRBJ2-7): KAGVTQTPRYLIKTRGQQVTLSCSPISGHRSVSWYQQTPGQGLQFLFEYFSETQRNKGNFPGRFSGRQFSNSRSEMNVSTLELGDSALYLCASSSLPGTGADEQYFGPGTRLTVT.

Ten or more counts support this clonotype. V gene TRBV5-1 combines with J gene TRBJ1-2; TRBD1 might be the D (6 bases). The germline CDR1 and CDR2 sequences are SGHRS and YFSETQ. Trimming pared 2 bases from V and 6 bases from J, leaving 17 bases between. The CDR3 sequence is 15 residues long. CDR3 nucleotide sequence: TGCGCCAGCAGCTTACCCCTTCAGGGGTTGGATGGCTACACCTTC. Protein product: CASSLPLQGLDGYTF.